The rows below give T cell receptor beta chains drawn from one sample of a study of blood T cell repertoires in COVID-19. Repertoires were generated with immunoSEQ multiplex PCR, while TCRdb's copy carries only in-frame clones and drops some. The data contain about 210,000 clones, roughly four fifths of them singletons. The specimen sequenced was peripheral blood. The receptors originated from a woman aged 45-60 years with active or convalescent COVID-19. CDR3s include the opening cysteine and the closing phenylalanine or tryptophan. Fields, in order: J gene, clone size, D gene, V gene, CDR3 DNA, CDR3 protein. D genes are given only for firm matches. Part of the rows lack a size; the others show once, few, many or a class for expanded clones.

J: TRBJ2-2; size: .; D: TRBD2; V: TRBV20-1; DNA: TGCAGTGCTAGTGGGGCTAGCGGGGGGGACACCGGGGAGCTGTTTTTT; CDR3: CSASGASGGDTGELFF
J: TRBJ2-7; size: .; D: TRBD1; V: TRBV3-1/TRBV3-2; DNA: TGTGCCAGCAGCCCCGGGACAGGGCCCTACGAGCAGTACTTC; CDR3: CASSPGTGPYEQYF
J: TRBJ1-6; size: .; D: .; V: TRBV2; DNA: TGTGCCAGCAGCATTAGTAGCTTTAATTCACCCCTCCACTTT; CDR3: CASSISSFNSPLHF
J: TRBJ1-5; size: .; D: .; V: TRBV21-1; DNA: TGTGCCAGCAGCAAACGGGAACGACAGGGGGCGGACAATCAGCCCCAGCATTTT; CDR3: CASSKRERQGADNQPQHF
J: TRBJ1-2; size: .; D: .; V: TRBV2; DNA: TGTGCCAGCAGTGAAACGGGGTCTGGCTACACCTTC; CDR3: CASSETGSGYTF
J: TRBJ2-3; size: .; D: .; V: TRBV5-1; DNA: TGCGCCAGCGATGCGGGGATGGGCACAGATACGCAGTATTTT; CDR3: CASDAGMGTDTQYF
J: TRBJ2-3; size: .; D: TRBD2; V: TRBV24-1; DNA: TGTGCCACCAGTGATGTCGGGACTAGCGGGCTTCTGGATACGCAGTATTTT; CDR3: CATSDVGTSGLLDTQYF
J: TRBJ1-4; size: .; D: .; V: TRBV18; DNA: TGTGCCAGCTCACCACCGGAGGGGAGCAAGGGAAAACTGTTTTTT; CDR3: CASSPPEGSKGKLFF
J: TRBJ1-1; size: once; D: TRBD1; V: TRBV29-1; DNA: TGCAGCGTTGATCCCGGCGGGACAGTGGCTTTCTTT; CDR3: CSVDPGGTVAFF
J: TRBJ1-3; size: .; D: .; V: TRBV9; DNA: TGTGCCAGCAGGGAGGCTGGTGGTAACACCATATATTTT; CDR3: CASREAGGNTIYF
J: TRBJ2-5; size: .; D: .; V: TRBV5-1; DNA: TGCGCCAGCAGCTTGAGGGGGGGACAAGAGACCCAGTACTTC; CDR3: CASSLRGGQETQYF
J: TRBJ2-5; size: .; D: TRBD2; V: TRBV5-1; DNA: TGCGCCAGCAGCTTCGGGACTAGTTCAGGGGAGACCCAGTACTTC; CDR3: CASSFGTSSGETQYF
J: TRBJ1-4; size: .; D: TRBD1; V: TRBV6-5; DNA: TGTGCCAGCAGTTACTCAGGGACAGCAAATGAAAAACTGTTTTTT; CDR3: CASSYSGTANEKLFF
J: TRBJ2-4; size: .; D: TRBD1; V: TRBV7-2; DNA: TGTGCCAGCAGCTTAGTACCGGTTAGACAGGGGGGAAACATTCAGTACTTC; CDR3: CASSLVPVRQGGNIQYF
J: TRBJ2-7; size: few; D: TRBD1; V: TRBV18; DNA: TGTGCCAGCTCACAAAGCCGGGACAGGGGGTACGAGCAGTACTTC; CDR3: CASSQSRDRGYEQYF
J: TRBJ2-7; size: .; D: TRBD2; V: TRBV11-2; DNA: TGTGCCAGCAGCTTCGGAGCGGGAGATGTATACGAGCAGTACTTC; CDR3: CASSFGAGDVYEQYF
J: TRBJ1-4; size: .; D: TRBD1; V: TRBV27; DNA: TGTGCCAGCCGAAAACAGGGGGCGGTTGAAAAACTGTTTTTT; CDR3: CASRKQGAVEKLFF
J: TRBJ1-1; size: .; D: .; V: TRBV10-3; DNA: TGTGCCATCAGCGACGGTCGGGGGGCGAACACTGAAGCTTTCTTT; CDR3: CAISDGRGANTEAFF
J: TRBJ1-1; size: .; D: .; V: TRBV6-6; DNA: TGTGCCAGCAGTTCCTTAGGGGGGAACACTGAAGCTTTCTTT; CDR3: CASSSLGGNTEAFF
J: TRBJ1-2; size: .; D: TRBD1; V: TRBV6-5; DNA: TGTGCCAGCAGCAAAGCTCCGGCGACAGGGGGTGGCTACACCTTC; CDR3: CASSKAPATGGGYTF
J: TRBJ1-1; size: once; D: .; V: TRBV2; DNA: TGTGCCAGCAGGCCAGACAGCACTGAAGCTTTCTTT; CDR3: CASRPDSTEAFF
J: TRBJ1-1; size: once; D: .; V: TRBV5-6; DNA: TGTGCCAGCAGCTTGGCAGGGAACACTGAAGCTTTCTTT; CDR3: CASSLAGNTEAFF
J: TRBJ1-5; size: .; D: .; V: TRBV20-1; DNA: TGCAGTGCTAGTCGGGAGGGCAATCAGCCCCAGCATTTT; CDR3: CSASREGNQPQHF
J: TRBJ1-2; size: .; D: TRBD1; V: TRBV6-5; DNA: TGTGCCAGCAGTATACAGGGGTATGGCTACACCTTC; CDR3: CASSIQGYGYTF
J: TRBJ2-4; size: .; D: TRBD1; V: TRBV7-2; DNA: TGTGCCAGCAGCTTAGCGAGGACAGGCGTAGCCAAAAACATTCAGTACTTC; CDR3: CASSLARTGVAKNIQYF
J: TRBJ2-5; size: .; D: TRBD2; V: TRBV18; DNA: TGTGCCAGCTCACCACTTGGGACTAGCGGGGCCCAAGAGACCCAGTACTTC; CDR3: CASSPLGTSGAQETQYF
J: TRBJ1-2; size: few; D: .; V: TRBV5-1; DNA: TGCGCCAGCAGCCGGTCCCCCGGGGGGGGCTACACCTTC; CDR3: CASSRSPGGGYTF
J: TRBJ1-1; size: .; D: .; V: TRBV19; DNA: TGTGCCAGTAGTGAGTTTAAAATTTTGGGGCACCAGAACGCTGAAGCTTTCTTT; CDR3: CASSEFKILGHQNAEAFF
J: TRBJ2-5; size: .; D: TRBD2; V: TRBV6-5; DNA: TGTGCCAGCAGGCCGGTGAGCGGGGCTCAAGAGACCCAGTACTTC; CDR3: CASRPVSGAQETQYF
J: TRBJ1-1; size: .; D: TRBD1; V: TRBV29-1; DNA: TGCAGCGTTGCCCCGAGGGACAGGGGATACAACACTGAAGCTTTCTTT; CDR3: CSVAPRDRGYNTEAFF
J: TRBJ1-3; size: .; D: .; V: TRBV15; DNA: TGTGCCACCAGCAGGGCCCCGGGGAGCTCTGGAAACACCATATATTTT; CDR3: CATSRAPGSSGNTIYF
J: TRBJ2-1; size: once; D: .; V: TRBV30; DNA: TGTGCCCTTGAGGGCGCTAAGGGCCCTGAGCAGTTCTTC; CDR3: CALEGAKGPEQFF
J: TRBJ1-2; size: .; D: .; V: TRBV2; DNA: TGTGCCAGCAGTGTTGCAGGGTGGGGTTCTGATGGCTACACCTTC; CDR3: CASSVAGWGSDGYTF
J: TRBJ1-2; size: .; D: .; V: TRBV5-4; DNA: TGTGCCAGCAGCTTGGACAGGGCGAACTATGGCTACACCTTC; CDR3: CASSLDRANYGYTF
J: TRBJ1-2; size: few; D: TRBD1; V: TRBV6-5; DNA: TGTGCCAGCATGATAGGGGGGACAGGGGTCTATGGCTACACCTTC; CDR3: CASMIGGTGVYGYTF
J: TRBJ1-3; size: .; D: .; V: TRBV11-3; DNA: TGTGCCAGCAGCCCTGTCTCTGGAAACACCATATATTTT; CDR3: CASSPVSGNTIYF
J: TRBJ1-5; size: .; D: TRBD1; V: TRBV7-2; DNA: TGTGCCAGCAGCGCGACCCAGGGGGGTCAGCCCCAGCATTTT; CDR3: CASSATQGGQPQHF
J: TRBJ2-7; size: once; D: TRBD2; V: TRBV2; DNA: TGTGCCAGCAGTGTACAGCGGGGGTCTGGAGAGCAGTACTTC; CDR3: CASSVQRGSGEQYF
J: TRBJ2-5; size: once; D: TRBD1; V: TRBV6-5; DNA: TGTGCCAGCAGTTCCGGGACAGGGGTGTTGGAAGAGACCCAGTACTTC; CDR3: CASSSGTGVLEETQYF